A selection of T cell receptor beta chains follows, all from one sample in a study of response to subunit inactivated influenza vaccine. One entry per CDR3 protein results from TCRdb running MiXCR on the RT-PCR reads. The table includes 400,000 to 650,000 distinct CDR3 sequences, approximately 7.2% detected once. Here the sequenced sample was PBMCs from blood, taken less than 30 months after vaccination. These receptors came from a man aged 45 to 75 who received an inactivated influenza vaccine. Each CDR3 is given with its conserved first and last residue. Fields, in order: V gene, J gene, D gene, clone size, CDR3 DNA, CDR3 protein. D genes are given only for firm matches. Clone size is shown for a subset of rows, as once, few, many or a class of expanded clone.

TRBV5-1	TRBJ2-1	TRBD2	few	TGCGCCAGCAGCTTTACTCTAGCGGGAGGCTACAATGAGCAGTTCTTC	CASSFTLAGGYNEQFF
TRBV7-6	TRBJ2-1	NA	few	TGTGCCAGCAGCACGGCCTGGGGGGATGAGCAGTTCTTC	CASSTAWGDEQFF
TRBV29-1	TRBJ2-4	NA	many	TGCAGCGTGGCCACGGCTGCTCTAAACATTCAGTACTTC	CSVATAALNIQYF
TRBV28	TRBJ1-5	NA	few	TGTGCCAGCAGTTTATGGGCAGGGGATCAGCCCCAGCATTTT	CASSLWAGDQPQHF
TRBV12-3/TRBV12-4	TRBJ1-3	TRBD1	few	TGTGCCATCAGGACAGGGGTTGGAAACACCATATATTTT	CAIRTGVGNTIYF
TRBV3-1	TRBJ1-3	NA	NA	TGTGCCAGCAGCCAAGTTCGGGGTTCTGGAAACACCATATATTTT	CASSQVRGSGNTIYF
TRBV27	TRBJ1-4	TRBD1	few	TGTGCCAGCAGCTGGACAGGGGGTGACGAAAAACTGTTTTTT	CASSWTGGDEKLFF
TRBV6-5	TRBJ2-6	NA	NA	TGTGCCAGCAGTTACTTCGCCACGGGGAGCTCTGGGGCCAACGTCCTGACTTTC	CASSYFATGSSGANVLTF
TRBV5-1	TRBJ2-6	NA	many	TGCGCCAGCAGCCTTTGGACAGACTCTGGGGCCAACGTCCTGACTTTC	CASSLWTDSGANVLTF
TRBV20-1	TRBJ2-5	NA	few	TGCAGTGCTAGAATCCTAGGTCGACGAGAGACCCAGTACTTC	CSARILGRRETQYF
TRBV10-1	TRBJ2-5	NA	few	TGCGCCAGCAGTGAGCTACACCAAGAGACCCAGTACTTC	CASSELHQETQYF
TRBV27	TRBJ2-3	NA	few	TGTGCCAGCAGTCTCCGGACAGGGAGGGGAGAAACAGATACGCAGTATTTT	CASSLRTGRGETDTQYF
TRBV6-2/TRBV6-3	TRBJ2-1	NA	NA	TGTGCCAGCAGTTACAGATTTAGTGGAGGCTCCTACAATGAGCAGTTCTTC	CASSYRFSGGSYNEQFF
TRBV11-2	TRBJ2-2	NA	few	TGTGCCAGCAGCTTTCAGGGGCATTACACCGGGGAGCTGTTTTTT	CASSFQGHYTGELFF
TRBV7-2	TRBJ2-7	NA	few	TGTGCCAGCAGCGCACAGAATACCTACGAGCAGTACTTC	CASSAQNTYEQYF
TRBV6-5	TRBJ2-5	TRBD2	few	TGTGCCAGCAGTAACCGGGGGGGCCTCCAAGAGACCCAGTACTTC	CASSNRGGLQETQYF
TRBV6-6	TRBJ2-3	NA	few	TGTGCCACCTACACAGATACGCAGTATTTT	CATYTDTQYF
TRBV6-1	TRBJ2-3	NA	NA	TGTGCCAGCAGGACTCCTTCAGTGGATACGCAGTATTTT	CASRTPSVDTQYF
TRBV29-1	TRBJ2-7	TRBD1	NA	TGCAGCGCTGACACCGGGACAGGGTACGAGCAGTACTTC	CSADTGTGYEQYF
TRBV3-1	TRBJ2-7	TRBD2	few	TGTGCCAGCAGCCAATTTCTAGCGGGAGTAGGAGAGCAGTACTTC	CASSQFLAGVGEQYF
TRBV7-9	TRBJ2-7	NA	NA	TGTGCCAGCAGCTTACTCGGCAGGGGAAATTACGAGCAGTACTTC	CASSLLGRGNYEQYF
TRBV10-3	TRBJ2-3	NA	NA	TGTGCCATCAGTTCGCGAAGTTGGACCACGGATACGCAGTATTTT	CAISSRSWTTDTQYF
TRBV10-3	TRBJ1-6	TRBD1	many	TGTGCCACCGCAGGGACAGGGGGAAATTCACCCCTCCACTTT	CATAGTGGNSPLHF
TRBV3-1	TRBJ2-7	TRBD1	NA	TGTGCCAGCAGCGAGTCTGGACAGGGGGTCTACGAGCAGTACTTC	CASSESGQGVYEQYF
TRBV5-1	TRBJ1-1	NA	many	TGCGCCAGCAGTTGGGCCCAGGGTTTAGGGACTGAAGCTTTCTTT	CASSWAQGLGTEAFF
TRBV12-3/TRBV12-4	TRBJ1-1	TRBD1	few	TGTGCCAGCAGTTTAGTGACCAAGGGGGCGCGGAACACTGAAGCTTTCTTT	CASSLVTKGARNTEAFF
TRBV4-1	TRBJ1-5	NA	NA	TGCGCCAGCAGCCAAGCATGGTCTGGCGGGGTTCAGCCCCAGCATTTT	CASSQAWSGGVQPQHF
TRBV10-2	TRBJ2-4	NA	NA	TGCGCCAGCAGCGACCCACACATTCAGTACTTC	CASSDPHIQYF
TRBV3-1	TRBJ2-5	TRBD1	many	TGTGCCAGCAGCCGCCTCTCCGGGACAGGGTCAAAAGAGACCCAGTACTTC	CASSRLSGTGSKETQYF
TRBV10-3	TRBJ1-2	NA	few	TGTGCCATCTGGGGGAACGGGGGCTACACCTTC	CAIWGNGGYTF
TRBV20-1	TRBJ2-3	TRBD2	NA	TGCAGTGCTAGGGTCGGGATAGCGGGGGGGTACCGCACAGATACGCAGTATTTT	CSARVGIAGGYRTDTQYF
TRBV7-9	TRBJ2-7	NA	NA	TGTGCCAGCAGCTTAGGACCAACCGAGCAGTACTTC	CASSLGPTEQYF
TRBV5-1	TRBJ1-2	NA	few	TGCGCCAGCAGCTTGGACACTGCTAACTATGGCTACACCTTC	CASSLDTANYGYTF
TRBV20-1	TRBJ1-5	NA	few	TGCAGTGCTAGAGAGGCCAGGTTAAACAATCAGCCCCAGCATTTT	CSAREARLNNQPQHF
TRBV7-2	TRBJ2-7	TRBD2	few	TGTGCCAGCACCCGGACACGGGAGGGCCTATACGAGCAGTACTTC	CASTRTREGLYEQYF
TRBV7-9	TRBJ2-5	TRBD1	few	TGTGCCAGCAGCTACGGACAGGGTGGTAGAGAGACCCAGTACTTC	CASSYGQGGRETQYF
TRBV6-2/TRBV6-3	TRBJ2-1	NA	many	TGTGCCAGCAGCCAGAGCTCCTACAATGAGCAGTTCTTC	CASSQSSYNEQFF
TRBV2	TRBJ1-2	NA	many	TGTGCCAGCACCTTACCCTTTAAGGCTCATGGCTACACCTTC	CASTLPFKAHGYTF
TRBV7-9	TRBJ2-7	TRBD1	few	TGTGCCAGCAGCCCCCGGGACAGGGGGAGGGACGAGCAGTACTTC	CASSPRDRGRDEQYF